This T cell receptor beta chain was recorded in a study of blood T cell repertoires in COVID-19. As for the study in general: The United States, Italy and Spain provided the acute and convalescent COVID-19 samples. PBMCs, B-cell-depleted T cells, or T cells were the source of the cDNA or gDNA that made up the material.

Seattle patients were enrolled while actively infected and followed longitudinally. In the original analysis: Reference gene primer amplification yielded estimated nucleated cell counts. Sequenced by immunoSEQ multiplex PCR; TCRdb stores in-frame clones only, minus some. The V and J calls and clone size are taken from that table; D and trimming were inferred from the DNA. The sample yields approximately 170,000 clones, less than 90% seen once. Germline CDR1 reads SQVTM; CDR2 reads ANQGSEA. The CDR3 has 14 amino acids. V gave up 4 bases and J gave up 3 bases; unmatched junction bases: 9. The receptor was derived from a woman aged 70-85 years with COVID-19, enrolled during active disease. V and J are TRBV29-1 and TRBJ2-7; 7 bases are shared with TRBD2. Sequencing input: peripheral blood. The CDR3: CSVALASGYYEQYF. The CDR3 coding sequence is TGCAGCGTTGCGCTTGCTAGCGGATACTACGAGCAGTACTTC.